This entry lists 8 T cell receptor beta chains sequenced from one sample in a study of T-cell reconstitution after alpha-beta-depleted transplantation in children. The TCRbeta library was prepared with unique molecular identifiers. TCRdb used MiXCR to reprocess the PCR reads, holding one entry per CDR3 protein. The top ten clones hold 30% to 35% of a sample with approximately 50,000 distinct CDR3 sequences, approximately 6% of them seen once. The specimen was PBMCs, mostly from graft donor cells, collected 60 days after TCRalphabeta/CD19-depleted stem cell transplant. The receptors come from a female patient aged 2 to 10 who had a stem cell transplant for aplastic anemia, so the T cells may come from the graft donor.

This clonotype has a handful of counts. V usage is TRBV7-9 and J usage is TRBJ1-1; D might be TRBD1 (6 bases). Germline CDR1 reads SEHNR; CDR2 reads FQNEAQ (reference sequence). This CDR3 is 14 amino acids long. With 1 base removed from V and 1 base from J, the gap between germline ends came to 7 bases. CDR3 amino acids: CASSLGGANTEAFF. In nucleotides, the CDR3 is TGTGCCAGCAGCTTAGGGGGGGCGAACACTGAAGCTTTCTTT.

This clonotype has ten or more counts. This chain links TRBV28 with TRBJ2-7, with 8 bases identical to TRBD1. With V trimmed by 3 bases and J by 0 bases, 1 base remained unmatched. The germline V gene has CDR1 MDHEN and CDR2 SYDVKM. The CDR3 runs to 14 residues. In nucleotides, the CDR3 is TGTGCCAGCAGTTTCGGACAGGGCTCCTACGAGCAGTACTTC. Amino acid sequence: CASSFGQGSYEQYF.

The table lists this clonotype with many counts. The chain couples TRBV7-3 to TRBJ2-7; a possible D gene is TRBD1 (5 bases). V shed 5 bases and J shed 4 bases, with 18 bases lying between them. Germline V gene sequence: CDR1 SGHTA, CDR2 FQGTGA. The CDR3 is 15 amino acids. CDR3 DNA: TGTGCCAGCAGCGCATATTCAGGGTCAAGGTACGAGCAGTACTTC. Translated: CASSAYSGSRYEQYF.

With regard to this clonotype: A much larger clonotype is one base distant, so this may be a read error. In DNA, the CDR3 is TGTGCCAGCAGCCCTCAACCTTGGACTAGCGGTTCCACAGATACGCTGTATTTT. Its protein product is CASSPQPWTSGSTDTLYF. The genes are TRBV7-2 and TRBJ2-3, with 10 bases aligning to TRBD2. The CDR3 runs to 18 residues. Germline V CDR1 and CDR2: SGHTA, FQGNSA.

This clonotype was observed many times. This chain connects TRBV12-3 or TRBV12-4 to TRBJ2-2; D may be TRBD2 (5 bases). The V and J ends lost 6 bases and 7 bases respectively, with 21 bases between them. This CDR3 contains 16 residues. As DNA, the CDR3 is TGTGCCAGCAGCACTAGGCTCCTTAGCGTAGGCGGGGAGCTGTTTTTT. Translated, it gives CASSTRLLSVGGELFF.

A few counts support this clonotype. The chain recombines TRBV19 with TRBJ2-1, with 12 bases that match TRBD2. Trimming removed 2 bases from V and 5 bases from J; junction bases left unmatched: 4. CDR3 length: 16 amino acids. Germline V gene sequence: CDR1 LNHDA, CDR2 SQIVND (reference sequence). The CDR3 loop is CASSIMGLAGHNEQFF. The CDR3 DNA reads as TGTGCCAGTAGTATAATGGGACTAGCGGGCCACAATGAGCAGTTCTTC. Full variable domain (missing parts from reference TRBV19 and TRBJ2-1): DGGITQSPKYLFRKEGQNVTLSCEQNLNHDAMYWYRQDPGQGLRLIYYSQIVNDFQKGDIAEGYSVSREKKESFPLTVTSAQKNPTAFYLCASSIMGLAGHNEQFFGPGTRLTVL.

This clonotype has ten or more counts. J is TRBJ2-3 and V is TRBV7-2; 10 bases fit TRBD2. The CDR3 spans 18 residues. V shed 5 bases, J shed 2 bases, and the junction held 13 bases outside the gene matches. CDR1 and CDR2 from the germline V gene are SGHTA and FQGNSA. The CDR3 DNA is TGTGCCAGCAGCCCTCAACCTTGGACTAGCGGTTCCACAGATACGCAGTATTTT. Protein sequence: CASSPQPWTSGSTDTQYF.

In this sample, this clonotype turned up a few times. The chain employs TRBV3-1 and TRBJ2-1, with 8 nucleotides matching TRBD2. The CDR3 runs to 15 residues. V gave up 4 bases and J gave up 5 bases; unmatched junction bases: 7. Germline V gene lookup returns CDR1 LGHDT and CDR2 YNNKEL (reference sequence). CDR3 protein: CASSRSGGGHNEQFF. CDR3 DNA sequence: TGTGCCAGCAGCCGAAGCGGGGGCGGGCACAATGAGCAGTTCTTC.